This TCR beta chain comes out of a study of T cell changes during pregnancy in multiple sclerosis. Trimming removed 5 bases at V and 5 bases at J, with 12 bases between. This CDR3 is built from 13 residues. Germline V gene lookup returns CDR1 SEHNR and CDR2 FQNEAQ (reference sequence). Data came from immunoSEQ multiplex PCR; TCRdb stores just in-frame clones and leaves some out. This sample has over 90,000 clones, with about nine tenths found just once. The chain uses TRBV7-9 and TRBJ1-1; tentatively, D is TRBD1 (5 bases). The origin of this receptor is a female donor in good health, enrolled as a control in a pregnancy study. Material: peripheral blood, obtained in the second trimester of pregnancy. The CDR3 DNA reads as TGTGCCAGCAGCCACGGGGGAGGTACTGAAGCTTTCTTT. Protein sequence: CASSHGGGTEAFF.